This TCR beta chain was found in a study of cytomegalovirus exposure and HLA in healthy donors. Across the whole study: A previous analysis identified fewer than 130 million unique TCR beta sequences derived from some 170 million T cells. Study findings and constraints: Productive rates of about 87% or about 30% were seen for most TCR beta V segments in an earlier analysis.

A remark on this clone: The antigen remains unidentified.

The PCR employed 60 Vbeta primers together with 13 Jbeta primers. This table comes from immunoSEQ multiplex PCR, and its TCRdb copy is limited to in-frame clones, with some not included. The data show 150,000 to 200,000 clones, around 82% seen once. There are 14 residues in the CDR3. V was cut by 2 bases and J by 8 bases, with 16 bases left in between. Germline V gene sequence: CDR1 SGHDT, CDR2 YYEEEE. Material: PBMCs. The clonotype was recovered from a boy between 5 and 17 years old in good health and CMV-seronegative. This chain connects TRBV5-6 to TRBJ1-1; D is possibly TRBD1 (5 bases). For the CDR3, the DNA is TGTGCCAGCAGCTTATTAACCGGGGCGGGAGAAGCTTTCTTT. Translation: CASSLLTGAGEAFF.